This record concerns one T cell receptor (beta chain) sequence. Antigen unknown. The data are from a study of T cell clonotyping in hematopoietic cell transplantation. The study, taken as a whole, reports: Recipient TCR diversity dropped after transplant; expanded clonotypes rose from day 30 to 180.

The V segment lost 3 bases and the J segment 4 bases; nucleotides outside the gene matches: 3. Germline V gene sequence: CDR1 SGHVS, CDR2 FQNEAQ. CDR3 length: 14 amino acids. Sequencing was performed with immunoSEQ multiplex PCR; in TCRdb, only in-frame clones are kept and a portion is missing. Of about 16,000 clones in the sample, 80% to 90% are singletons; the top ten hold roughly 4.3%. The TCR sequence derives from a woman between 35 and 50 years old in good health. Some clones in this sample may be carry-over from other donors' samples. Sequenced sample: peripheral blood mononuclear cells. This chain joins TRBV7-8 and TRBJ1-5; the match to TRBD1 covers 7 bases. The CDR3 DNA sequence: TGTGCCAGCAGCTTGCAGGGGGGTAATCAGCCCCAGCATTTT. It encodes CASSLQGGNQPQHF.